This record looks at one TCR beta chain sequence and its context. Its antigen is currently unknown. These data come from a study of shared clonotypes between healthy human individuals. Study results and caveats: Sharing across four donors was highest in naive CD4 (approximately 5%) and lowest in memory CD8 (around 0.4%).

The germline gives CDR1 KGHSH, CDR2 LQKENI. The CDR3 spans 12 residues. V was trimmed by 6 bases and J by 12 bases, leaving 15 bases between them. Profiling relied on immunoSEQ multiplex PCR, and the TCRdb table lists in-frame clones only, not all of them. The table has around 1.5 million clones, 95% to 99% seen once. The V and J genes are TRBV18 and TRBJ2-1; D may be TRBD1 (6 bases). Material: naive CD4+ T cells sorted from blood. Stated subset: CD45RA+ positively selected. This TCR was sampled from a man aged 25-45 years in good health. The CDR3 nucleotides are TGTGCCAGCTCCCCAGAACAGGGATGGCAGTTCTTC. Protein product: CASSPEQGWQFF. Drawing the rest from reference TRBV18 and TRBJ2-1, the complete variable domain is NAGVMQNPRHLVRRRGQEARLRCSPMKGHSHVYWYRQLPEEGLKFMVYLQKENIIDESGMPKERFSAEFPKEGPSILRIQQVVRGDSAAYFCASSPEQGWQFFGPGTRLTVL.